Below, one TCR beta chain is given with its context. This entry comes from a study of blood T cell repertoires in COVID-19. Study-wide context: The United States, Italy and Spain supplied acute and convalescent COVID-19 samples. Sources were T cells, B-cell-depleted T cells, or PBMCs; the material itself was cDNA or gDNA.

The V gene's germline CDR1 is MNHEY and CDR2 SVGAGI. Trimming removed 6 bases from V and 3 bases from J; junction bases left unmatched: 5. The CDR3 is 15 amino acids. Authors' analysis steps: Using reference gene primer amplification, nucleated cell counts were estimated. The method was immunoSEQ multiplex PCR; TCRdb's version includes in-frame clones alone and lacks a portion of them. That table furnishes V, J and clone size, whereas the DNA furnished D and trimming. The data contain about 300,000 clones, 85% to 90% of them singletons. The chain employs TRBV6-5 and TRBJ2-3, with 11 bases lining up with TRBD2. This TCR came from a man aged 65-85 years with acute or convalescent COVID-19. Sequencing was performed on peripheral blood. The CDR3: CASSSSGGGTDTQYF. CDR3 sequence (DNA): TGTGCCAGCAGCAGTAGCGGGGGGGGGACAGATACGCAGTATTTT.